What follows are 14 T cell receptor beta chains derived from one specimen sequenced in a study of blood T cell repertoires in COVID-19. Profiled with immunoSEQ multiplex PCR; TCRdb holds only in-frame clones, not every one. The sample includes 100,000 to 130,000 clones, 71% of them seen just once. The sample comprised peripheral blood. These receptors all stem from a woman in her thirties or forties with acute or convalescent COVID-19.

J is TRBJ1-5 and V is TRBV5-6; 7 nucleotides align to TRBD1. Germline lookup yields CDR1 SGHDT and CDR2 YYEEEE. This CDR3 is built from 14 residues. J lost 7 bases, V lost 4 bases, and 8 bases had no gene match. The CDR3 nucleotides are TGTGCCAGCAGCAAGACAGGGATTAAGCAGCCCCAGCATTTT. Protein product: CASSKTGIKQPQHF. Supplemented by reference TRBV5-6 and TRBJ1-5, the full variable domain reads DAGVTQSPTHLIKTRGQQVTLRCSPKSGHDTVSWYQQALGQGPQFIFQYYEEEERQRGNFPDRFSGHQFPNYSSELNVNALLLGDSALYLCASSKTGIKQPQHFGDGTRLSIL.

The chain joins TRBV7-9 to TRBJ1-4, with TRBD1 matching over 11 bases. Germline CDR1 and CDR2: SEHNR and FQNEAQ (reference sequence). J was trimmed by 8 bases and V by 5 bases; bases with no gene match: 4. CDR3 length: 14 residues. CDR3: CASSPGTGGEKLFF. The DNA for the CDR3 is TGTGCCAGCAGCCCCGGGACAGGGGGAGAAAAACTGTTTTTT.

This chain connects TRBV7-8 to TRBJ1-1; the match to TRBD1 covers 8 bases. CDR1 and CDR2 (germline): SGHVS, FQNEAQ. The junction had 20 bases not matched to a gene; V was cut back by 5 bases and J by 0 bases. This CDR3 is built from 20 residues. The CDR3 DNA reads TGTGCCAGCAGCCTATGGACAGGGTTTGTAGGGGGAAGCCTGAACACTGAAGCTTTCTTT. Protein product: CASSLWTGFVGGSLNTEAFF.

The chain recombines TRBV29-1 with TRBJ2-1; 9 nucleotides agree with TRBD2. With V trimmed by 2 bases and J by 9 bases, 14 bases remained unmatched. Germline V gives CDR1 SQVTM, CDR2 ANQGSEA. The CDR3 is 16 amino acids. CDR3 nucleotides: TGCAGCGTTGAACCCAGCGGGGGGATACCCTACCTTGAGCAGTTCTTC. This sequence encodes CSVEPSGGIPYLEQFF.

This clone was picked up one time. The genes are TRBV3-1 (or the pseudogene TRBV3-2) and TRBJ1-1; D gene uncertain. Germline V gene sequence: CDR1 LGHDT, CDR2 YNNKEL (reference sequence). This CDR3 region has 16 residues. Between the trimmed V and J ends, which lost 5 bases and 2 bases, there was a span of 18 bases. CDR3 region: CASSYGSSRFNTEAFF. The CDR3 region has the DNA TGTGCCAGCAGCTACGGGAGTAGCCGGTTCAACACTGAAGCTTTCTTT.

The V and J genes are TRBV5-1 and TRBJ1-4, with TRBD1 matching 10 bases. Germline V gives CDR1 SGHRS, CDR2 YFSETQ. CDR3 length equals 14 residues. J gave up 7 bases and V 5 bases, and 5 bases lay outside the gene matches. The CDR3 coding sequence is TGCGCCAGCAGTCAGGGACAGGGGTTTGAAAAACTGTTTTTT. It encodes CASSQGQGFEKLFF.

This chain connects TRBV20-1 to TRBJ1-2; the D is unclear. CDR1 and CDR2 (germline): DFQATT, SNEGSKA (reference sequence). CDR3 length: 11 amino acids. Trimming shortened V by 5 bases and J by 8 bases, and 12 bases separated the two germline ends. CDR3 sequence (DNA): TGCAGTGCTGACTCCGTCCGCGGCTACACCTTC. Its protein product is CSADSVRGYTF.

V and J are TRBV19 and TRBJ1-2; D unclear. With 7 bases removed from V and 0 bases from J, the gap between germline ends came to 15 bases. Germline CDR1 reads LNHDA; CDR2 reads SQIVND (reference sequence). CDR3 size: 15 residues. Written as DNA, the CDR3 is TGTGCCAGTATCCCCGGACGGGAAGCTAACTATGGCTACACCTTC. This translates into CASIPGREANYGYTF. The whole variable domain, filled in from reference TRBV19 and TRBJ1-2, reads DGGITQSPKYLFRKEGQNVTLSCEQNLNHDAMYWYRQDPGQGLRLIYYSQIVNDFQKGDIAEGYSVSREKKESFPLTVTSAQKNPTAFYLCASIPGREANYGYTFGSGTRLTVV.

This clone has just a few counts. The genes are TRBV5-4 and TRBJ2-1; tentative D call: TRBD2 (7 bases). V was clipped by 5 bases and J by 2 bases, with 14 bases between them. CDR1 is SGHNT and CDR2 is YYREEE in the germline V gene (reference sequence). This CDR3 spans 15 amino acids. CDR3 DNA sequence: TGTGCCAGCAGTGGGGGGGCCATAACCTACAATGAGCAGTTCTTC. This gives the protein CASSGGAITYNEQFF.

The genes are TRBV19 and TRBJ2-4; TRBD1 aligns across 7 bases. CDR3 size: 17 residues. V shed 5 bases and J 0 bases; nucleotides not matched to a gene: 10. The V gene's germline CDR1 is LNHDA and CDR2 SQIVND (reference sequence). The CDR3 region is CASSGRGQMIAKNIQYF. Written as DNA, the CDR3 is TGTGCCAGTAGTGGACGGGGACAGATGATAGCCAAAAACATTCAGTACTTC.

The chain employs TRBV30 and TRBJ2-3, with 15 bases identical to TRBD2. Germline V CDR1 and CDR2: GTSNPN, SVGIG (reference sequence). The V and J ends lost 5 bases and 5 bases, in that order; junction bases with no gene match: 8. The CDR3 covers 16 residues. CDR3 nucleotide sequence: TGTGCCTGGGAGTCTGGACTAGCGGGGGGGCTAGATACGCAGTATTTT. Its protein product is CAWESGLAGGLDTQYF.

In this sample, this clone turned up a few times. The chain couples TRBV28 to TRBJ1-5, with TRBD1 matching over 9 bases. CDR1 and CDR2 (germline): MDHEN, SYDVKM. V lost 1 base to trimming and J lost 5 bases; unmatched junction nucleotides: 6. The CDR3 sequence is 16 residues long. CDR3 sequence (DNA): TGTGCCAGCAGTTTATCGGGCGACAGGGGGGATCAGCCCCAGCATTTT. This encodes CASSLSGDRGDQPQHF. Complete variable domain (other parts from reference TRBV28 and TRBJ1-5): DVKVTQSSRYLVKRTGEKVFLECVQDMDHENMFWYRQDPGLGLRLIYFSYDVKMKEKGDIPEGYSVSREKKERFSLILESASTNQTSMYLCASSLSGDRGDQPQHFGDGTRLSIL.

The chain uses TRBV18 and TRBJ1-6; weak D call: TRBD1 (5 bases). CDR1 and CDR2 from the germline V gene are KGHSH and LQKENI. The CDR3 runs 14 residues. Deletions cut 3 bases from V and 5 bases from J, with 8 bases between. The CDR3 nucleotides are TGTGCCAGCTCACCTCAGACAGATAATTCACCCCTCCACTTT. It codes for CASSPQTDNSPLHF.

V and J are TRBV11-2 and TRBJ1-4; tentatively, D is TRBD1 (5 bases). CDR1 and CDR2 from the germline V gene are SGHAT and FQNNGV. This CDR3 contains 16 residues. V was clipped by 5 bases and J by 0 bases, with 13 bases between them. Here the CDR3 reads CASSPLTAPTNEKLFF. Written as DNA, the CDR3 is TGTGCCAGCAGCCCCCTGACAGCGCCAACTAATGAAAAACTGTTTTTT.